This T cell receptor beta chain was recovered during a study of shared clonotypes between healthy human individuals. CDR1 is SGHTA and CDR2 is FQGNSA in the germline V gene. CDR3 size: 16 residues. Trimming cost V 0 bases and J 5 bases, with 13 bases left between them. Clones were sequenced by immunoSEQ multiplex PCR, and TCRdb holds only the in-frame ones, with some missing. The profile shows a few million clones, about 92% of them singletons. The rearrangement links TRBV7-2 to TRBJ2-2; possibly TRBD1 for D (6 bases). The receptor comes from a man younger than 35 in good health. Sequences were obtained from naive CD4+ T cells sorted from blood. As for subset: CD45RA+ positively selected. This chain's CDR3 is CASSLAGTPRTGELFF. The CDR3 bases are TGTGCCAGCAGCTTAGCAGGGACACCACGAACCGGGGAGCTGTTTTTT.